The T cell receptor beta chain described here comes from a study of shared clonotypes between healthy human individuals. Broader study findings: Relative to clonotypes present in all four donors, those not shared had lower generation probabilities.

Naive CD45RA+ and memory CD45RA-negative subsets were split from CD4+ cells. V was shortened by 1 base and J by 12 bases, with 13 bases between the two germline ends. Looked up from germline, CDR1 is GTSNPN and CDR2 is SVGIG (reference sequence). The CDR3 has 12 residues. The assay ran at deep level. The repertoire was sequenced with immunoSEQ multiplex PCR; TCRdb's copy has only in-frame clones and lacks some. Of roughly 1,100,000 clones listed, approximately 68% are singletons. A single count supports this clone. Its specificity is unknown. The source material was memory CD4+ T cells sorted from blood. As to subset: CD45RA-negative fraction. This rearrangement joins TRBV30 to TRBJ2-1, with a possible D match to TRBD1 (5 bases). The TCR originated in a man between 18 and 35 years old in good health. In nucleotides, the CDR3 is TGTGCCTGGAGTGGCCTTACAAGGGGGCAGTTCTTC. Translation: CAWSGLTRGQFF.